This TCR beta chain was found in a study of blood T cell repertoires in COVID-19. Study-wide background: The study drew acute and convalescent COVID-19 samples from the United States, Italy and Spain.

Germline CDR1 reads SGHAT; CDR2 reads FQNNGV. The CDR3 length is 15 residues. V lost 4 bases to trimming and J lost 0 bases, with 9 bases between them. The cohort comprised adults aged 18 to 89 years residing in approximately 25 US areas. Participants reported their clinical history, and cohort assignment relied on those reports. Using immunoSEQ multiplex PCR, the repertoire was profiled, and TCRdb retains in-frame clones only, with some absent. The table records roughly 160,000 clones, around 80% of them present only once. Material: PBMCs or T cells enriched from blood (not recorded which). The TCR sequence derives from a woman between 55 and 75 years old who had recovered from COVID-19. The chain has TRBV11-2 and TRBJ2-2; D gene uncertain. CDR3 DNA: TGTGCCAGCAGCTGGGCCTCCTCGAACACCGGGGAGCTGTTTTTT. Amino acids: CASSWASSNTGELFF.